The next 3 T cell receptor beta chains were all read from a single sample in a study of CD8 T cells in Susac syndrome. The RNA input was roughly 0.45 to 1 ug, and it was reverse transcribed with random hexamers. Using its own MiXCR run on the immunoSEQ multiplex PCR reads, TCRdb lists one record per CDR3 protein. The sample has 100,000 to 150,000 distinct CDR3 sequences, 85% to 95% seen once. Sequencing used CD8+ T cells from PBMCs. These receptors all stem from a human donor with multiple sclerosis.

V is TRBV19 and J is TRBJ2-1; 9 bases match TRBD1. The V segment lost 0 bases and the J segment 0 bases; nucleotides outside the gene matches: 9. Germline V lookup: CDR1 LNHDA, CDR2 SQIVND (reference sequence). The CDR3 extends over 19 amino acids. CDR3 in amino acids: CASSIDEWTGVNSYNEQFF. The DNA of the CDR3 is TGTGCCAGTAGTATAGATGAGTGGACAGGGGTCAACTCCTACAATGAGCAGTTCTTC.

The chain uses TRBV27 and TRBJ2-5, with a weak D call TRBD1 (5 bases). Trimming cost V 5 bases and J 3 bases, with 16 bases left between them. This CDR3 spans 15 amino acids. Looked up from germline, CDR1 is MNHEY and CDR2 is SMNVEV (reference sequence). The CDR3 region is CASSTTGFPKETQYF. The CDR3 DNA sequence: TGTGCCAGCAGTACCACAGGATTTCCTAAAGAGACCCAGTACTTC.

The chain couples TRBV6-8 to TRBJ2-7; D call uncertain. CDR1 is MNHGY, CDR2 SAAAGT, per germline. The CDR3 is 14 amino acids. The V end was cut by 4 bases, the J end by 6 bases, with 16 bases between. The CDR3: CASSSRLGSGEQYV. The CDR3 bases are TGTGCCAGCAGTTCCCGGTTGGGTTCGGGCGAGCAGTACGTC.